A selection of T cell receptor beta chains follows, all from one sample in a study of blood T cell repertoires in COVID-19. This table comes from immunoSEQ multiplex PCR, and its TCRdb copy is limited to in-frame clones, with some not included. The table shows roughly 220,000 clones, with 75% to 90% occurring only once. Sequenced material: peripheral blood. The receptors shown here come from a man aged 25-45 years who had recovered from COVID-19. Both conserved end residues are part of each CDR3. Each record gives: D gene, V gene, J gene, clone size, CDR3 protein, CDR3 DNA. A D gene is named only where the DNA matches it firmly. Clone size, where shown, is once, few, many, or a class for clones that have expanded.

-	TRBV4-2	TRBJ2-7	-	CASSQDLQGSYEQYF	TGTGCCAGCAGCCAAGATCTTCAGGGGTCCTACGAGCAGTACTTC
TRBD1	TRBV10-3	TRBJ1-3	-	CAISGDREINVAGNTIYF	TGTGCCATCAGTGGCGACAGGGAGATTAACGTTGCTGGAAACACCATATATTTT
TRBD1	TRBV27	TRBJ2-6	-	CASSFSTGRLSGANVLTF	TGTGCCAGCAGTTTCTCGACAGGGAGATTGTCCGGGGCCAACGTCCTGACTTTC
-	TRBV18	TRBJ2-7	-	CASSRTGSVFYEQYF	TGTGCCAGCTCTAGAACAGGGTCCGTGTTCTACGAGCAGTACTTC
-	TRBV10-1	TRBJ2-3	-	CASSPLTSTGSTQYF	TGCGCCAGCAGTCCTTTGACCTCAACAGGTTCTACGCAGTATTTT
TRBD1	TRBV4-2	TRBJ1-5	-	CASSPQGQGDNQPQHF	TGTGCCAGCAGCCCCCAGGGACAGGGGGACAATCAGCCCCAGCATTTT
TRBD1	TRBV7-9	TRBJ2-7	once	CASRPTGDEQYF	TGTGCCAGCAGACCCACAGGGGACGAGCAGTACTTC
TRBD2	TRBV19	TRBJ2-5	-	CASGRETQYF	TGTGCCAGCGGGAGGGAGACCCAGTACTTC
-	TRBV29-1	TRBJ2-3	-	CSVMTVRSTDTQYF	TGCAGCGTAATGACAGTCAGGAGCACAGATACGCAGTATTTT
-	TRBV7-9	TRBJ1-1	-	CASSLSGGAGSTEAFF	TGTGCCAGCAGCTTATCTGGGGGAGCGGGTAGCACTGAAGCTTTCTTT
-	TRBV29-1	TRBJ2-1	-	CSITWGSPYNEQFF	TGCAGCATTACTTGGGGCTCCCCCTACAATGAGCAGTTCTTC
-	TRBV7-2	TRBJ1-5	-	CASSSKWGGDQPQHF	TGTGCCAGCAGCTCAAAGTGGGGGGGAGATCAGCCCCAGCATTTT
-	TRBV14	TRBJ1-1	-	CASSQDRAGGRTEAFF	TGTGCCAGCAGCCAAGATCGTGCGGGGGGTCGGACTGAAGCTTTCTTT
-	TRBV4-1	TRBJ1-3	once	CASSLSGSGARNTIYF	TGCGCCAGCAGCCTCAGTGGTTCGGGTGCGAGAAACACCATATATTTT
-	TRBV7-9	TRBJ1-2	few	CASSLLSGEHYGYTF	TGTGCCAGCAGCTTACTTTCAGGGGAACACTATGGCTACACCTTC
-	TRBV5-1	TRBJ1-2	few	CASSLAEGPVGYTF	TGCGCCAGCAGCTTGGCCGAGGGCCCAGTGGGCTACACCTTC
-	TRBV5-1	TRBJ1-4	once	CASSLTAINEKLFF	TGCGCCAGCAGCTTAACAGCAATTAATGAAAAACTGTTTTTT
-	TRBV5-1	TRBJ1-1	-	CASSSVGRFNTEAFF	TGCGCCAGCAGCTCGGTGGGGAGGTTTAACACTGAAGCTTTCTTT
TRBD2	TRBV7-2	TRBJ2-1	-	CASSFSRGDNEQFF	TGTGCCAGCAGCTTTTCTCGGGGGGACAATGAGCAGTTCTTC
-	TRBV4-2	TRBJ1-5	few	CASSQQDRSNQPQHF	TGTGCCAGCAGCCAACAGGATCGTAGCAATCAGCCCCAGCATTTT
TRBD2	TRBV14	TRBJ2-3	-	CASSQWASGGATDTQYF	TGTGCCAGCAGCCAATGGGCTAGCGGGGGGGCCACAGATACGCAGTATTTT
-	TRBV10-1	TRBJ2-1	-	CASSEENWNEQFF	TGCGCCAGCAGTGAGGAGAACTGGAATGAGCAGTTCTTC
-	TRBV3-1/TRBV3-2	TRBJ2-1	-	CASSQDWGASRGNNEQFF	TGTGCCAGCAGCCAAGATTGGGGCGCGTCTAGGGGTAACAATGAGCAGTTCTTC
TRBD1	TRBV19	TRBJ2-5	few	CASSSRKHAGGPQETQYF	TGTGCCAGTAGTAGTCGTAAGCATGCAGGGGGACCCCAAGAGACCCAGTACTTC
-	TRBV7-6	TRBJ2-1	-	CASSPRLVPEQFF	TGTGCCAGCAGCCCTAGACTAGTCCCCGAGCAGTTCTTC
-	TRBV11-3	TRBJ2-7	-	CASSLERSSGPSGEQYF	TGTGCCAGCAGCTTAGAGAGAAGTAGCGGACCCTCGGGGGAGCAGTACTTC
-	TRBV12-5	TRBJ2-4	-	CASASGFKNIQYF	TGTGCTAGTGCCTCAGGGTTCAAAAACATTCAGTACTTC
TRBD1	TRBV6-5	TRBJ1-3	-	CASSYRGLGGNTIYF	TGTGCCAGCAGTTACAGGGGGCTAGGTGGAAACACCATATATTTT
TRBD1	TRBV6-5	TRBJ1-1	-	CASSYPGQTTEAFF	TGTGCCAGCAGTTACCCGGGACAGACAACTGAAGCTTTCTTT
-	TRBV19	TRBJ2-3	-	CASSLAGSQYF	TGTGCCAGTAGTCTTGCGGGGTCTCAGTATTTT
TRBD2	TRBV9	TRBJ2-3	-	CASSVRGGPREADTQYF	TGTGCCAGCAGCGTTCGCGGGGGGCCTCGTGAGGCAGATACGCAGTATTTT
TRBD2	TRBV5-1	TRBJ2-5	once	CASSLATSGGGETQYF	TGCGCCAGCAGCTTGGCCACAAGCGGGGGGGGAGAGACCCAGTACTTC
-	TRBV6-6	TRBJ2-1	-	CASSYRGARSYNEQFF	TGTGCCAGCAGTTACCGGGGGGCCAGGTCCTACAATGAGCAGTTCTTC
TRBD1	TRBV12-3/TRBV12-4	TRBJ1-5	-	CASRAPGQELNF	TGTGCCAGCAGGGCTCCGGGACAGGAGCTCAATTTT
TRBD1	TRBV3-1/TRBV3-2	TRBJ2-4	-	CASSQDQGGLNIQYF	TGTGCCAGCAGCCAAGACCAAGGGGGCCTAAACATTCAGTACTTC
-	TRBV3-1/TRBV3-2	TRBJ1-1	-	CASSPRNTEAFF	TGTGCCAGCAGCCCTCGGAACACTGAAGCTTTCTTT